This T cell receptor (beta chain) was obtained from a study of blood T cells in healthy people across ages. Points from the study as a whole: Significant beta diversity loss was already apparent by age approximately 40, declining roughly linearly.

This CDR3 has 14 residues. CDR1 SGHDT and CDR2 YYEEEE come from the germline V gene. This clonotype has a handful of counts. Antigen specificity is unknown. Sample-barcoded 5' priming and a J-beta primer mix drove a second PCR of roughly 6 to 12 cycles. A single record per CDR3 protein comes from TCRdb applying MiXCR to the 5' RACE reads. The table records 600,000 to 800,000 distinct CDR3 sequences, around 21% of them present only once. The receptor was derived from a man between 65 and 79 years old in good health. Sequencing was carried out using blood. This chain links TRBV5-6 with TRBJ2-5, with 8 bases fitting TRBD1. The better agreement between TRBJ2-7 and the DNA end casts doubt on the J call. CDR3: CASTGQGISYEQYF. CDR3 nucleotides: TGTGCCAGCACCGGACAGGGAATTTCCTACGAGCAGTACTTC.